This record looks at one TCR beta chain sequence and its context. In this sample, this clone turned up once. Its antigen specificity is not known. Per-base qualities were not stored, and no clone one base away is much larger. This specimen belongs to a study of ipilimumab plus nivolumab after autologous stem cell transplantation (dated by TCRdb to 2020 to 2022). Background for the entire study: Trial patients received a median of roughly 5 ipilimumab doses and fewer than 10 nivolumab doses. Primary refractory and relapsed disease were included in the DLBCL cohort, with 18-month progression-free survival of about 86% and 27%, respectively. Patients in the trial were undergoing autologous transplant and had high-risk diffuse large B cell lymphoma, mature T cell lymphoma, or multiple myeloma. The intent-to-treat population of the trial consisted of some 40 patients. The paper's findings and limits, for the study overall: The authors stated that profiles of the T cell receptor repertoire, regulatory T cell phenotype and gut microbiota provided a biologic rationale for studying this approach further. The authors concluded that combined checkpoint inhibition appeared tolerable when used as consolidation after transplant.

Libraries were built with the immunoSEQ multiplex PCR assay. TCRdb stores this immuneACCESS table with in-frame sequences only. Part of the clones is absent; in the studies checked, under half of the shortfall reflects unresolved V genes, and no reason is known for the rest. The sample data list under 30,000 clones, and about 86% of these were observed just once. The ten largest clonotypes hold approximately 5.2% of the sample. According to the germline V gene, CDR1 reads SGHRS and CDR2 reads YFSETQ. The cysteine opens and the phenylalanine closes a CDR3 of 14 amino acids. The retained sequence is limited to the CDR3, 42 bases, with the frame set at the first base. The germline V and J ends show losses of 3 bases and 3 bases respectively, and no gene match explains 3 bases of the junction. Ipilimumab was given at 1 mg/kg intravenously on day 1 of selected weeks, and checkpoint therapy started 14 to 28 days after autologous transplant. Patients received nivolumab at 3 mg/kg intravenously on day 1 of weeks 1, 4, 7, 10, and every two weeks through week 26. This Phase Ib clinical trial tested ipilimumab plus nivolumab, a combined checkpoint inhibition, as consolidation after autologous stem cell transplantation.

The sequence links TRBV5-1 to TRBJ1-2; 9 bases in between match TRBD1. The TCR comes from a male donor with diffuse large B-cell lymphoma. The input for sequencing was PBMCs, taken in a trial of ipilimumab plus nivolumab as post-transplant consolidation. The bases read TGCGCCAGCAGCTCTACAGGGGGCGACTATGGCTACACCTTC. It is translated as CASSSTGGDYGYTF.